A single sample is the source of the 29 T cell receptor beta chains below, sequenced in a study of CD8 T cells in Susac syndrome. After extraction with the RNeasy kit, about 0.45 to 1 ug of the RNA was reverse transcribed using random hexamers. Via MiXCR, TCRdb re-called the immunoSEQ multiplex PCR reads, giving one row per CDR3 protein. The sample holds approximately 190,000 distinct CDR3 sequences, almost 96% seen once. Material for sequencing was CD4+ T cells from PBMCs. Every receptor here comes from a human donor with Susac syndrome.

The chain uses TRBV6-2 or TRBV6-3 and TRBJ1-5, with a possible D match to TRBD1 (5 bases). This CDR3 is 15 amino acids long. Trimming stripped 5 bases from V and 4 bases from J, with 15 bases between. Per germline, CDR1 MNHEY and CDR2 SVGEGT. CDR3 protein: CASSPQGGGNQPQHF. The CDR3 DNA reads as TGTGCCAGCAGTCCCCAGGGCGGGGGGAATCAGCCCCAGCATTTT.

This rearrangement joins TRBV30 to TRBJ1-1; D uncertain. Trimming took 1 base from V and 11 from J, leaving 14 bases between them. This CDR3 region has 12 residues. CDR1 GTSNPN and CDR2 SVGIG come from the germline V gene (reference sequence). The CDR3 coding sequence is TGTGCCTGGAGTGACGGGGTGAGGAGGGCTTTCTTT. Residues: CAWSDGVRRAFF.

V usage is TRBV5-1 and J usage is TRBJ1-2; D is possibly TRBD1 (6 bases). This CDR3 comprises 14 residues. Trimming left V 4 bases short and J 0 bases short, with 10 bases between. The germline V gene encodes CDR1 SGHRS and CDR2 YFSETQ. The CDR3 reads CASSPPGANYGYTF. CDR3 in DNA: TGCGCCAGCAGCCCCCCAGGGGCTAACTATGGCTACACCTTC.

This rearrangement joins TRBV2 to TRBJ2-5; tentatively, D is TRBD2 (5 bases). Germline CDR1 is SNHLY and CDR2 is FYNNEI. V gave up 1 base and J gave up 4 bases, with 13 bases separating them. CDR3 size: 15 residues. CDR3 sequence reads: CASSEGIAKGETQYF. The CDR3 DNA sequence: TGTGCCAGCAGTGAAGGGATAGCGAAGGGAGAGACCCAGTACTTC.

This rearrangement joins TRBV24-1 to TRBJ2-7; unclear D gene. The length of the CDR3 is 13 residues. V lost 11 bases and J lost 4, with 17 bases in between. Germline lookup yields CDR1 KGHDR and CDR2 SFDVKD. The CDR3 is CAILQGNGYEQYF. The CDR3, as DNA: TGTGCCATCCTACAAGGAAACGGATACGAGCAGTACTTC.

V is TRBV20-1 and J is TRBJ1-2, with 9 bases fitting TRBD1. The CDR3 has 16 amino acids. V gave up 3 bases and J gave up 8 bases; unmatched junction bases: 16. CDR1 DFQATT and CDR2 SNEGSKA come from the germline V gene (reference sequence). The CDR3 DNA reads TGCAGTGCTAGTGTGGACAGGGGAGGGTTTCTTTCGGGCTACACCTTC. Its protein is CSASVDRGGFLSGYTF.

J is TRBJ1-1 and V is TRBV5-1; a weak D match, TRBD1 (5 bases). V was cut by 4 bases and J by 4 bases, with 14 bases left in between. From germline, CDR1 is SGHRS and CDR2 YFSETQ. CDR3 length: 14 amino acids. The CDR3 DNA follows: TGCGCCAGCAGCATCCAGTCCGGGGGCACTGAAGCTTTCTTT. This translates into CASSIQSGGTEAFF.

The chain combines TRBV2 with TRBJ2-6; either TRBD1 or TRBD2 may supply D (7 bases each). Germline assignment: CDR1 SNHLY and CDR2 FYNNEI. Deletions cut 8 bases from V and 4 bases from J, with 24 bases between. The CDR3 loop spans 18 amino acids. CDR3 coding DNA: TGTGCCAGCCGATCCCGCGGGGAGGGGGCGCCGGGGGCCAACGTCCTGACTTTC. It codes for CASRSRGEGAPGANVLTF.

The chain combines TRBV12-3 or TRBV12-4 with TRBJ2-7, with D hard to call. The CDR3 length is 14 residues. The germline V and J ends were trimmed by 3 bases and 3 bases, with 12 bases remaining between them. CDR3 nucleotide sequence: TGTGCCAGCAGTTTCTTTGGCGGACGCTACGAGCAGTACTTC. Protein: CASSFFGGRYEQYF.

The CDR3 region has the DNA TGTGCCAGCAGCCTCCCGACAGGGCTTATTCATGGCTACACCTTC. It yields the protein CASSLPTGLIHGYTF. The chain joins TRBV5-4 to TRBJ1-2; TRBD1 matches at 7 bases. V gave up 4 bases and J gave up 6 bases; unmatched junction bases: 12. Per germline, CDR1 SGHNT and CDR2 YYREEE (reference sequence). The CDR3 length is 15 residues. Full variable domain (remainder filled in from reference TRBV5-4 and TRBJ1-2): ETGVTQSPTHLIKTRGQQVTLRCSSQSGHNTVSWYQQALGQGPQFIFQYYREEENGRGNFPPRFSGLQFPNYSSELNVNALELDDSALYLCASSLPTGLIHGYTFGSGTRLTVV.

Written as DNA, the CDR3 is TGTGCCAGCTCCCCCCTGTTGACCGGGGAGCTGTTTTTT. It translates to CASSPLLTGELFF. The chain recombines TRBV27 with TRBJ2-2; D is unresolved. Trimming cost V 8 bases and J 5 bases, with 12 bases left between them. Germline V lookup: CDR1 MNHEY, CDR2 SMNVEV (reference sequence). The CDR3 sequence is 13 residues long.

The CDR3 bases are TGTGCCAGCAGCAAGCCCATACTAGCGAATGAGCAGTTCTTC. Its protein product is CASSKPILANEQFF. V is TRBV7-2 and J is TRBJ2-1, with TRBD2 matching over 7 bases. V gave up 5 bases and J gave up 7 bases; unmatched junction bases: 8. CDR3 length: 14 amino acids. Germline V gives CDR1 SGHTA, CDR2 FQGNSA.

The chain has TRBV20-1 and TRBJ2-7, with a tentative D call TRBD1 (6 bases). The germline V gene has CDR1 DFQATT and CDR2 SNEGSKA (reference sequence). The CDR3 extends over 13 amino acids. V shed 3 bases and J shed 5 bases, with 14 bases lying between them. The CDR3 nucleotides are TGCAGTGCTAGCGGGACATTAGCCCACGAGCAGTACTTC. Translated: CSASGTLAHEQYF.

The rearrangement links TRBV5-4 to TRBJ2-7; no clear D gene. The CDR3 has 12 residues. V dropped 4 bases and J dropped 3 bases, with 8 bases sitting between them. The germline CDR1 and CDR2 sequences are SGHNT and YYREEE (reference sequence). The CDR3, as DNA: TGTGCCAGCAGCACCGCCGGCTACGAGCAGTACTTC. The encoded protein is CASSTAGYEQYF.

In DNA form, the CDR3 reads TGTGCCAGCAGACACCGATCGACTTACGAGCAGTACTTC. It is translated as CASRHRSTYEQYF. The chain combines TRBV28 with TRBJ2-7, with D hard to call. This CDR3 spans 13 amino acids. V was cut by 6 bases and J by 4 bases, with 13 bases left in between. Germline V lookup: CDR1 MDHEN, CDR2 SYDVKM.

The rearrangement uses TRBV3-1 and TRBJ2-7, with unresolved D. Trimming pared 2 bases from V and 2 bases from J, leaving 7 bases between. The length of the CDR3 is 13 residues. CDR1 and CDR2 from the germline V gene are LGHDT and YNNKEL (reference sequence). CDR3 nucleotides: TGTGCCAGCAGCCAACGTGGCCCCTACGAGCAGTACTTC. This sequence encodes CASSQRGPYEQYF.

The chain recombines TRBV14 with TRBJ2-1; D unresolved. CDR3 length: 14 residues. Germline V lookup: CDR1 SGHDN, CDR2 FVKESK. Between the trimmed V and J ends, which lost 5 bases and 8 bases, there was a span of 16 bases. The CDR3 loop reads CASSIGPSSDEQFF. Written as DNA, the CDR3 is TGTGCCAGCAGCATCGGGCCCTCCTCAGATGAGCAGTTCTTC.

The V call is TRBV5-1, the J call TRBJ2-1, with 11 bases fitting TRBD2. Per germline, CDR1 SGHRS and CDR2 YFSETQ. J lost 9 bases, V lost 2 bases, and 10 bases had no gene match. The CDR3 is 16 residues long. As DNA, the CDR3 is TGCGCCAGCAGCTTCGTAGCGGGGGGGCACGGAGGTGAGCAGTTCTTC. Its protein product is CASSFVAGGHGGEQFF. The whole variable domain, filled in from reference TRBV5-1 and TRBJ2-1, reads KAGVTQTPRYLIKTRGQQVTLSCSPISGHRSVSWYQQTPGQGLQFLFEYFSETQRNKGNFPGRFSGRQFSNSRSEMNVSTLELGDSALYLCASSFVAGGHGGEQFFGPGTRLTVL.

Here the CDR3 reads CASSQGVVGGRGGELFF. In DNA form, the CDR3 reads TGCGCCAGCAGCCAAGGCGTGGTGGGGGGGCGTGGCGGGGAGCTGTTTTTT. This chain uses TRBV4-3 with TRBJ2-2; perhaps TRBD2 as D (7 bases). The CDR3 has 17 residues. V was clipped by 1 base and J by 7 bases, with 19 bases between them. Germline CDR1 reads LGHNA; CDR2 reads YSLEER.

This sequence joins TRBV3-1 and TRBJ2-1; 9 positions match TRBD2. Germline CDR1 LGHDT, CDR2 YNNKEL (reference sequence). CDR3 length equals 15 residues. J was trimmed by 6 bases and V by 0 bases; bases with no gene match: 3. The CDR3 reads CASSQDAGGVNEQFF. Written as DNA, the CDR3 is TGTGCCAGCAGCCAAGACGCGGGGGGGGTCAATGAGCAGTTCTTC.

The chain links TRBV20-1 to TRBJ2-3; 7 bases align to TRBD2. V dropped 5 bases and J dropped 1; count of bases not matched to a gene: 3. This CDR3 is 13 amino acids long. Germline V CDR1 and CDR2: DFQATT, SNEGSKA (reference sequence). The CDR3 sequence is CSALTSGTDTQYF. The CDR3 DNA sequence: TGCAGTGCTTTAACTAGCGGCACAGATACGCAGTATTTT.

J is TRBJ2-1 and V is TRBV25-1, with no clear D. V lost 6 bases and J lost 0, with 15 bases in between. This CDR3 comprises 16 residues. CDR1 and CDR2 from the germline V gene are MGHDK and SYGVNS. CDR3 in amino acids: CASSPPQRSSYNEQFF. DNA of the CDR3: TGTGCCAGCAGCCCTCCACAGCGTAGCTCCTACAATGAGCAGTTCTTC.

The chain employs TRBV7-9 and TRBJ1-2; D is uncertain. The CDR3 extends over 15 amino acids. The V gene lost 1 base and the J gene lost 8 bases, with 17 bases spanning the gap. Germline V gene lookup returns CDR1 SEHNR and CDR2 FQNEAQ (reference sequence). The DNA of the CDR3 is TGTGCCAGCAGCTTAGATTCCCTTTTCGGAGGGGGCTACACCTTC. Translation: CASSLDSLFGGGYTF.

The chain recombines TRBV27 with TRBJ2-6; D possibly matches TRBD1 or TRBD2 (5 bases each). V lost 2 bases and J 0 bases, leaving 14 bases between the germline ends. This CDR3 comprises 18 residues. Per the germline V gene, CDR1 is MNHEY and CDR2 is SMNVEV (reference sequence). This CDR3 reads CASSLRTLGDSGANVLTF. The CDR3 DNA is TGTGCCAGCAGTTTAAGGACACTAGGAGACTCTGGGGCCAACGTCCTGACTTTC. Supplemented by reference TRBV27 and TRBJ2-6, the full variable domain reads EAQVTQNPRYLITVTGKKLTVTCSQNMNHEYMSWYRQDPGLGLRQIYYSMNVEVTDKGDVPEGYKVSRKEKRNFPLILESPSPNQTSLYFCASSLRTLGDSGANVLTFGAGSRLTVL.

CDR3 DNA sequence: TGTGCCAGCAGCCGACAGAGTGGACTCCTTGATACGCAGTATTTT. Encoded protein: CASSRQSGLLDTQYF. The J gene is TRBJ2-3, the V gene TRBV6-5; D assignment may be TRBD1 or TRBD2 (5 bases each). The germline CDR1 and CDR2 sequences are MNHEY and SVGAGI. This CDR3 region has 15 residues. Trimming left V 6 bases short and J 6 bases short, with 19 bases between.

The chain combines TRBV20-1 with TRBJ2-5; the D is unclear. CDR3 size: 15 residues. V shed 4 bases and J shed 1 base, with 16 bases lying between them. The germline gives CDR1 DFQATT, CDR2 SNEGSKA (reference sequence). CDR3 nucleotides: TGCAGTGCTACCTATACAATGGGTACCCAAGAGACCCAGTACTTC. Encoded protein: CSATYTMGTQETQYF.

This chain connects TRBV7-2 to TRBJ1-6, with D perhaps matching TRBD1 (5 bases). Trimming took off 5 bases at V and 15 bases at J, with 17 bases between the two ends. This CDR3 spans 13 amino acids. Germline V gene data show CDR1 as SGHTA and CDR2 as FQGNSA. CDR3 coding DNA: TGTGCCAGCAGCCTAGGGGCGGAGGCCTACCTCCACTTT. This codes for CASSLGAEAYLHF.

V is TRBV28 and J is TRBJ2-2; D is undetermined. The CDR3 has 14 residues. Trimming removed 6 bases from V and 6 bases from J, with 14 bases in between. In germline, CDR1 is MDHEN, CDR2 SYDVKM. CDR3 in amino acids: CASRALGRSGELFF. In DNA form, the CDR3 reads TGTGCCAGCAGGGCTCTGGGCCGGTCCGGGGAGCTGTTTTTT.

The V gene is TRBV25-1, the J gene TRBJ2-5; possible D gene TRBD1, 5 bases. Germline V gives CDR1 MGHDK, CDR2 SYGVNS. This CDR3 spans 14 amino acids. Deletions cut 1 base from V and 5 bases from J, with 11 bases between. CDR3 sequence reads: CASSEFLGVETQYF. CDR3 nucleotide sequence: TGTGCCAGCAGTGAATTTTTAGGGGTCGAGACCCAGTACTTC.